This TCR beta chain comes out of a study of T cell changes during pregnancy in multiple sclerosis. Measured with immunoSEQ multiplex PCR; TCRdb has only the in-frame clones, and not every one. The sample lists tens of thousands of clones; 90% to 95% were seen once. Germline V CDR1 and CDR2: SNHLY, FYNNEI. This CDR3 contains 17 residues. V gave up 4 bases and J gave up 4 bases; unmatched junction bases: 16. The chain has TRBV2 and TRBJ2-7, with TRBD2 matching 7 bases. The receptor comes from a female donor with multiple sclerosis, enrolled in a pregnancy study. The specimen comprised CD4+ T cells from peripheral blood mononuclear cells, sampled in the second trimester of pregnancy. CDR3 in amino acids: CASSGERGGAGKYEQYF. DNA for the CDR3: TGTGCCAGCAGTGGAGAAAGGGGTGGAGCGGGAAAGTACGAGCAGTACTTC. Drawing the rest from reference TRBV2 and TRBJ2-7, the complete variable domain is EPEVTQTPSHQVTQMGQEVILRCVPISNHLYFYWYRQILGQKVEFLVSFYNNEISEKSEIFDDQFSVERPDGSNFTLKIRSTKLEDSAMYFCASSGERGGAGKYEQYFGPGTRLTVT.